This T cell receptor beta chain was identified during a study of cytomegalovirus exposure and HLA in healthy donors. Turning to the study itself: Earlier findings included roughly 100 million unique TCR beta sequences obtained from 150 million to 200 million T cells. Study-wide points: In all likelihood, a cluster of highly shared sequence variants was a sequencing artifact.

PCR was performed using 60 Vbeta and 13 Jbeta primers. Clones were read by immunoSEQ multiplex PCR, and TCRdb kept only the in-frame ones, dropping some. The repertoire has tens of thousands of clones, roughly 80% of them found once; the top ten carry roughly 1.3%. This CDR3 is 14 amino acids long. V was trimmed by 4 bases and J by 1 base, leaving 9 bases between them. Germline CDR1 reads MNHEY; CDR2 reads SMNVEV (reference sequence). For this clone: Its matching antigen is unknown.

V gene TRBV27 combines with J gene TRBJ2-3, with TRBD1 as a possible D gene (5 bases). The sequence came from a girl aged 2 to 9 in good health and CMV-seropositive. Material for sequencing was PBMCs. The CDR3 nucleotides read TGTGCCAGCAGTTCCAGGGCTGGCACAGATACGCAGTATTTT. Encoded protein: CASSSRAGTDTQYF.